Below are 7 T cell receptor beta chains sequenced from a single sample in a study of T cell responses to AZD1222 COVID-19 vaccine. The table came from immunoSEQ multiplex PCR; TCRdb's copy has only in-frame clones and leaves some out. The table includes under 200,000 clones, around 88% detected once. This sample comprised peripheral blood, obtained 28 days after the second AZD1222 dose. The receptors come from an adult who received the AZD1222 COVID-19 vaccine.

This clone has just a few counts. The chain carries TRBV12-3 or TRBV12-4 and TRBJ2-7; TRBD1 aligns across 8 bases. The CDR3 is 13 amino acids. J was trimmed by 4 bases and V by 3 bases; bases with no gene match: 2. In nucleotides, the CDR3 is TGTGCCAGCAGTTTGGACAGGGCTTACGAGCAGTACTTC. This gives the protein CASSLDRAYEQYF.

The chain joins TRBV3-1 (or the pseudogene TRBV3-2) to TRBJ2-2; no clear D gene. Trimming removed 1 base at V and 3 bases at J, with 6 bases between. CDR3 size: 14 residues. CDR1 LGHDT and CDR2 YNNKEL come from the germline V gene (reference sequence). The CDR3 coding sequence is TGTGCCAGCAGCCAAGGCGGATACACCGGGGAGCTGTTTTTT. Residues: CASSQGGYTGELFF.

The chain links TRBV28 to TRBJ1-5; maybe TRBD1 (5 bases). Looked up from germline, CDR1 is MDHEN and CDR2 is SYDVKM. The CDR3 is 17 residues long. V lost 3 bases to trimming and J lost 2 bases, with 17 bases between them. CDR3 sequence: CASSFRVIRVGNQPQHF. CDR3 bases: TGTGCCAGCAGTTTCCGGGTTATCAGGGTGGGCAATCAGCCCCAGCATTTT.

The chain has TRBV2 and TRBJ2-3; 13 nucleotides align to TRBD2. The CDR3 runs to 12 residues. The germline CDR1 and CDR2 sequences are SNHLY and FYNNEI. V lost 5 bases to trimming and J lost 15 bases; unmatched junction nucleotides: 5. The CDR3: CASSPGTSGVYF. The CDR3 DNA reads TGTGCCAGCAGTCCGGGGACTAGCGGGGTTTATTTT.

This sequence joins TRBV5-5 and TRBJ1-4; D is unresolved. Germline V CDR1 and CDR2: SGHKS, YYEKEE (reference sequence). V lost 0 bases to trimming and J lost 8 bases, with 14 bases between them. There are 15 residues in the CDR3. The CDR3 DNA reads as TGTGCCAGCAGCTTGGCGGTTGAGGTGGGAGAAAAACTGTTTTTT. Its translation is CASSLAVEVGEKLFF.

V gene TRBV7-6 combines with J gene TRBJ2-7; 8 nucleotides line up with TRBD1. Germline V CDR1 and CDR2: SGHVS, FNYEAQ. The trim removed 1 base at V and 4 bases at J, leaving 0 bases unmatched. This CDR3 region has 13 residues. The chain's CDR3 is CASSLGTGYEQYF. The CDR3 region has the DNA TGTGCCAGCAGCTTAGGGACAGGGTACGAGCAGTACTTC.

The chain is built from TRBV6-6 and TRBJ2-7, with no clear D. The germline V gene encodes CDR1 MNHNY and CDR2 SVGAGI (reference sequence). The V end lost 2 bases, the J end lost 1 base, and 9 bases lay between the germline ends. This CDR3 spans 14 amino acids. For the CDR3, the DNA is TGTGCCAGCAGTTACGGGTTGGGGTCCTACGAGCAGTACTTC. Translating gives CASSYGLGSYEQYF.